Listed here are 5 T cell receptor beta chains from one sample, sequenced in a study of beta chain features in type 1 diabetes. General study findings and limits: Type 1 diabetes patients had TCRB CDR3s that were shorter (moderately but significantly so) in all four CD4+ subsets.

What was sequenced were expressed TCRB transcripts, since all of the isolated RNA had been reverse transcribed. TCRdb's table, derived via immunoSEQ multiplex PCR, lists solely in-frame clones and lacks some. The sample records hundreds of thousands of clones, under 15% being singletons. These receptors are not linked to any known antigen. Sequencing input: naive CD4+ T cells from blood. Receptors originate from a man younger than 35 with type 1 diabetes.

This chain links TRBV29-1 with TRBJ2-3; a possible D gene is TRBD2 (6 bases). The CDR3 has 15 residues. Germline V gene data show CDR1 as SQVTM and CDR2 as ANQGSEA. V was clipped by 4 bases and J by 1 base, with 15 bases between them. The CDR3 loop reads CSVGLPGVGTDTQYF. For the CDR3, the DNA is TGCAGCGTTGGGTTGCCGGGGGTGGGCACAGATACGCAGTATTTT.

This clone was counted only a few times. The V gene is TRBV14, the J gene TRBJ2-7, with 8 positions matching TRBD1. The junction had 9 bases not matched to a gene; V was cut back by 6 bases and J by 2 bases. Germline lookup yields CDR1 SGHDN and CDR2 FVKESK. This CDR3 has 15 amino acids. The CDR3 bases are TGTGCCAGCAGTCTACAGGGGGATGTCACCTACGAGCAGTACTTC. This gives the protein CASSLQGDVTYEQYF.

The rearrangement links TRBV4-1 to TRBJ2-1; 7 bases map to TRBD2. The germline V gene encodes CDR1 MGHRA and CDR2 YSYEKL. V shed 2 bases and J 8 bases; nucleotides not matched to a gene: 3. CDR3 length: 13 residues. CDR3 nucleotides: TGCGCCAGCAGCCAACAGACTAGCTATGAGCAGTTCTTC. Translation: CASSQQTSYEQFF.

This clone was seen a handful of times. The chain uses TRBV7-9 and TRBJ2-3; no firm D call. From germline, CDR1 is SEHNR and CDR2 FQNEAQ (reference sequence). The CDR3 runs 8 residues. V was cut by 5 bases and J by 14 bases, with 5 bases left in between. The CDR3 DNA reads TGTGCCAGCAGCAATATGTATTTT. It translates to CASSNMYF.

This clone was seen a handful of times. The chain uses TRBV2 and TRBJ1-2, with 9 bases aligning to TRBD1. CDR1 is SNHLY, CDR2 FYNNEI, per germline. The trim removed 5 bases at V and 2 bases at J, leaving 6 bases unmatched. This CDR3 has 15 residues. The CDR3 DNA is TGTGCCAGCAGTAGGACAGGGGACTTGAACTATGGCTACACCTTC. Translating it yields CASSRTGDLNYGYTF.